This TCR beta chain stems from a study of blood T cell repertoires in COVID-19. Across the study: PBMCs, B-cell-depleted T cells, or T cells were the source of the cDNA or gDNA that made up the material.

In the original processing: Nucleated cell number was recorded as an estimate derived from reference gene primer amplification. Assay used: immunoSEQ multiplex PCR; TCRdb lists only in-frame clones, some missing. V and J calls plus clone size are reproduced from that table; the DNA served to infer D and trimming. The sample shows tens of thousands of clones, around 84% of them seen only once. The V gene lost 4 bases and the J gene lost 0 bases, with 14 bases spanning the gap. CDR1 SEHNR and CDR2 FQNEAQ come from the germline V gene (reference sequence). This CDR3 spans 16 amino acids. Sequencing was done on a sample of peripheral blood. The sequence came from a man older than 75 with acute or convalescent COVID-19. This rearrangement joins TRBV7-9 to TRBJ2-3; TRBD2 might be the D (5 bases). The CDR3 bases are TGTGCCAGCAGCTCCAGACGGGGATTGAGCACAGATACGCAGTATTTT. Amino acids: CASSSRRGLSTDTQYF.